Detailed here is one TCR beta chain. The CDR3 runs to 17 residues. CDR1 and CDR2 (germline): MDHEN, SYDVKM. Trimming removed 3 bases from V and 0 bases from J, with 15 bases in between. This entry comes from a study of blood T cell repertoires in COVID-19. The method was immunoSEQ multiplex PCR; TCRdb's version includes in-frame clones alone and lacks a portion of them. The sample contains around 280,000 clones, around 88% of which appear only once. The source of this sequence is a woman in her 30s who had recovered from COVID-19. Sequencing was performed on peripheral blood. The chain is built from TRBV28 and TRBJ1-3; the D gene is possibly TRBD1 (5 bases). The CDR3 DNA follows: TGTGCCAGCAGTTTCCCACGACAGCCCTCCTCTGGAAACACCATATATTTT. Protein sequence: CASSFPRQPSSGNTIYF.